This TCR beta chain derives from a study of blood T cells in healthy people across ages. Whole-study results and caveats: Relative to aged donors, long-lived donors carried more naive CD4+ cells and displayed higher diversity. PBMCs went unsorted, and a conclusive naive versus antigen-experienced comparison was therefore prevented.

CDR1 SGHDT and CDR2 YYEEEE come from the germline V gene. This CDR3 has 14 residues. Trimming cost V 5 bases and J 4 bases; bases outside gene matches: 7. Combining a sample-barcoded 5' primer with a J-beta primer mix, a second PCR ran for roughly 6 to 11 cycles. Each cDNA was tagged by a template-switch adaptor containing 12 random nucleotides. Each CDR3 protein is one row after TCRdb ran MiXCR on the 5' RACE reads. The sample shows over 550,000 distinct CDR3 sequences, about 28% of them seen only once. This clonotype was counted ten times or more. The target antigen is unknown. Material: blood. This chain connects TRBV5-6 to TRBJ2-5; 8 positions agree with TRBD2. The sequence derives from a woman older than 75 in good health. The CDR3 here is CASRGAGAPETQYF. The CDR3 nucleotides read TGTGCCAGCAGGGGAGCGGGGGCTCCAGAGACCCAGTACTTC. The variable domain in full, with the rest retrieved from reference TRBV5-6 and TRBJ2-5, is DAGVTQSPTHLIKTRGQQVTLRCSPKSGHDTVSWYQQALGQGPQFIFQYYEEEERQRGNFPDRFSGHQFPNYSSELNVNALLLGDSALYLCASRGAGAPETQYFGPGTRLLVL.